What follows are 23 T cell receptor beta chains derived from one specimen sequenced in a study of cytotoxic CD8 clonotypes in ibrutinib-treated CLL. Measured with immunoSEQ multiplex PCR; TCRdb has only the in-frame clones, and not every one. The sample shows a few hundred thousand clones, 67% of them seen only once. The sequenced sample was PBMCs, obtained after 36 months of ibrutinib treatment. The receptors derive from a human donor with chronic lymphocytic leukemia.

CDR3 amino acids: CSATRGSTGVGYTF. In DNA, the CDR3 is TGCAGCGCTACAAGGGGATCGACGGGGGTTGGCTACACCTTC. This chain uses TRBV29-1 with TRBJ1-2; tentative D call: TRBD1 (5 bases). The CDR3 has 14 residues. CDR1 is SQVTM and CDR2 is ANQGSEA in the germline V gene. V was clipped by 7 bases and J by 7 bases, with 22 bases between them.

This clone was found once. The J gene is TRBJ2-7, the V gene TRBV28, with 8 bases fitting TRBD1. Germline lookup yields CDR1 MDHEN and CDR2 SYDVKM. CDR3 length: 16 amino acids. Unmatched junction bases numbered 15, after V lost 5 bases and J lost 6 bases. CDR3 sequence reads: CASSQHRTGRYGEQYF. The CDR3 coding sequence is TGTGCCAGCAGTCAACACCGGACAGGGAGATACGGCGAGCAGTACTTC.

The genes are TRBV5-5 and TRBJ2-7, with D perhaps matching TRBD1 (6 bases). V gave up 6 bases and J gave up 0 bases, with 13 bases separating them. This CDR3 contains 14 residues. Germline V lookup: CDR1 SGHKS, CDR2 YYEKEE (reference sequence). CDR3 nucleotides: TGTGCCAGCACCCCCGAGGGGGTCTCCTACGAGCAGTACTTC. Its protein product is CASTPEGVSYEQYF.

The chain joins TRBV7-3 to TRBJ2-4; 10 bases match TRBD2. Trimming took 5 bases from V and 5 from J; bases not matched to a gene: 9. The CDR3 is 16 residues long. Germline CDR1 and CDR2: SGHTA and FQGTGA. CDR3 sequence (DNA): TGTGCCAGCAGCGGTCTGATAGCGGGAGGCGAAAACATTCAGTACTTC. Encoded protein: CASSGLIAGGENIQYF.

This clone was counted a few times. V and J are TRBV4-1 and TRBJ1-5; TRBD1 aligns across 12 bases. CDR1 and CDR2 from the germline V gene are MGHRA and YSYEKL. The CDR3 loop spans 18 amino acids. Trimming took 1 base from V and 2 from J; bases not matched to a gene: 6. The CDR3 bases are TGCGCCAGCAGCCAAGCTGGGACAGGGGGCGCGGGCAATCAGCCCCAGCATTTT. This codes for CASSQAGTGGAGNQPQHF.

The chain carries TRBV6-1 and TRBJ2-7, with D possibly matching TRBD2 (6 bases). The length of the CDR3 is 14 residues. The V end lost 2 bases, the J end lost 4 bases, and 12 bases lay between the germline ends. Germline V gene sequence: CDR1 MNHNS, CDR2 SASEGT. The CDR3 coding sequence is TGTGCCAGCAGTGAACCGGGAGCCGGGTACGAGCAGTACTTC. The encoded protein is CASSEPGAGYEQYF.

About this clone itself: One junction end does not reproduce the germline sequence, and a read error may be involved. The CDR3 region has the DNA TGTGCTAGTGGTCCGGGGACCTCCGACGAGCAGTACTTC. It codes for CASGPGTSDEQYF. The chain joins TRBV12-5 to TRBJ2-7, with D possibly called TRBD1 or TRBD2 (5 bases each). This CDR3 is built from 13 residues. Per germline, CDR1 LGHNT and CDR2 FRNRAP.

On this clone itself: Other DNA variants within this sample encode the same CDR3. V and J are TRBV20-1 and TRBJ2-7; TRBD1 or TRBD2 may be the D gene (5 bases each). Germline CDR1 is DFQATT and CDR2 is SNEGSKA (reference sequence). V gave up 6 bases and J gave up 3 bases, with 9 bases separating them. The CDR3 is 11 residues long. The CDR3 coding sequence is TGCAGTGCGAGGGGTGACTACGAGCAGTACTTC. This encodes CSARGDYEQYF.

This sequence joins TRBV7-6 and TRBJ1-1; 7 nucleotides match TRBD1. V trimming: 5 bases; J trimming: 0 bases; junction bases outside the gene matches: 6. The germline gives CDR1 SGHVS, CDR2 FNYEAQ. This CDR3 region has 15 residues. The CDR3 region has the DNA TGTGCCAGCAGCCCGAAGGGACAGCTGAACACTGAAGCTTTCTTT. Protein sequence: CASSPKGQLNTEAFF.

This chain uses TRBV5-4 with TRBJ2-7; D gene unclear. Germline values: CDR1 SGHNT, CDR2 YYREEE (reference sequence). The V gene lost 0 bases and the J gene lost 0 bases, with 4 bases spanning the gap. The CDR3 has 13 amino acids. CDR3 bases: TGTGCCAGCAGCTTGGGGAGCTCCTACGAGCAGTACTTC. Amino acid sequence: CASSLGSSYEQYF.

CDR3 in amino acids: CASSYAGQNTGELFF. The CDR3 DNA sequence: TGTGCCAGCAGTTACGCGGGACAGAACACCGGGGAGCTGTTTTTT. This chain uses TRBV6-5 with TRBJ2-2; the D gene could be TRBD1 or TRBD2 (6 bases each). Germline-derived CDR1 and CDR2 are MNHEY and SVGAGI. V gave up 2 bases and J gave up 1 base, with 8 bases separating them. CDR3 size: 15 residues.

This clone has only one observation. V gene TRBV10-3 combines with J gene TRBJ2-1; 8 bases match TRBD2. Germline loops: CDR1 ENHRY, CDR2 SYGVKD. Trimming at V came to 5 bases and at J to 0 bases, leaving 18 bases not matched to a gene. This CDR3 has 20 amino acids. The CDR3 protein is CAISSPPLAVITSSYNEQFF. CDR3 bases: TGTGCCATCAGTAGCCCTCCACTAGCGGTAATTACTAGCTCCTACAATGAGCAGTTCTTC.

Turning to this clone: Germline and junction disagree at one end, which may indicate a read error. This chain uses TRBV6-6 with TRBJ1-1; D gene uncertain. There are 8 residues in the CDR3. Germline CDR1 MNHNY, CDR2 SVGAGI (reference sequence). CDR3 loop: CSAAEAFF. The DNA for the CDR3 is TGCTCGGCAGCTGAAGCTTTCTTT.

The CDR3 here is CASSAAGTAGDTQYF. CDR3 bases: TGTGCCAGCAGCGCCGCCGGGACAGCTGGGGATACGCAGTATTTT. This rearrangement joins TRBV9 to TRBJ2-3; the match to TRBD1 covers 7 bases. There are 15 residues in the CDR3. V shed 3 bases and J 6 bases; nucleotides not matched to a gene: 10. Germline values: CDR1 SGDLS, CDR2 YYNGEE.

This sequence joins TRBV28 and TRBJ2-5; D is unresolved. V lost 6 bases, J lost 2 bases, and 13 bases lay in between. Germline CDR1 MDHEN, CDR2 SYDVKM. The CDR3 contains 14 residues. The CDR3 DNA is TGTGCCAGCAGCCGCTTTGAGCCGCAAGAGACCCAGTACTTC. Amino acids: CASSRFEPQETQYF.

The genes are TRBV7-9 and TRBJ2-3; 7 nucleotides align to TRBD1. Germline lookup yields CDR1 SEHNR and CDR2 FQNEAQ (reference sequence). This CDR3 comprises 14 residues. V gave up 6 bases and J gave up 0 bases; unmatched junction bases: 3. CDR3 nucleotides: TGTGCCAGCAGGAAGGGACAGAGCACAGATACGCAGTATTTT. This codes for CASRKGQSTDTQYF.

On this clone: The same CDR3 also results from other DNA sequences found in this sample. CDR3 in DNA: TGCAGCGTTCAGGGGGTCTATGGCTACACCTTC. Translated, it gives CSVQGVYGYTF. This chain uses TRBV29-1 with TRBJ1-2, with 7 bases that match TRBD1. This CDR3 comprises 11 residues. V shed 5 bases, J shed 4 bases, and the junction held 1 base outside the gene matches. Per germline, CDR1 SQVTM and CDR2 ANQGSEA.

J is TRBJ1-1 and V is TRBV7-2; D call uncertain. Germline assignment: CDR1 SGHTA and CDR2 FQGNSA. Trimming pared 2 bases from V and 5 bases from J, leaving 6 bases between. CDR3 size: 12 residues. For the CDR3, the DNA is TGTGCCAGCAGCTTATGGGTGACTGAAGCTTTCTTT. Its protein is CASSLWVTEAFF.

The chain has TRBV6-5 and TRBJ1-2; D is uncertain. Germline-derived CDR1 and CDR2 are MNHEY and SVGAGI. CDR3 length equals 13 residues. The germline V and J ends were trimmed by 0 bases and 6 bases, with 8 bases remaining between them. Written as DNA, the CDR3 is TGTGCCAGCAGTTACTCGGCAGGTCATGGCTACACCTTC. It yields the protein CASSYSAGHGYTF.

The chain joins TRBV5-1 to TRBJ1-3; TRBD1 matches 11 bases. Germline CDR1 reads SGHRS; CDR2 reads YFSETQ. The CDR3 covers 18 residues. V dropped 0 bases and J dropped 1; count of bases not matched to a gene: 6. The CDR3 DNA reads TGCGCCAGCAGCTTGGCCGTTGGACAGGGGGCTTCTGGAAACACCATATATTTT. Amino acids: CASSLAVGQGASGNTIYF.

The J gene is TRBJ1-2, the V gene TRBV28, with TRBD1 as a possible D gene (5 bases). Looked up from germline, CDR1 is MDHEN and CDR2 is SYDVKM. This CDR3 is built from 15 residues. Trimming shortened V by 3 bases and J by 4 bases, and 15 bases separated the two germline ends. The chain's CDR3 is CASSLSRDGRYGYTF. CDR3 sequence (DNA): TGTGCCAGCAGTTTGAGCCGGGACGGACGCTATGGCTACACCTTC.

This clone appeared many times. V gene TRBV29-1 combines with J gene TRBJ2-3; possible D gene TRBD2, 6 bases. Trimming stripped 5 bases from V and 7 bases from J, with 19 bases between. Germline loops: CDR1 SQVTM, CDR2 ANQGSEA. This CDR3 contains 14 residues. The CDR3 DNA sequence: TGCAGCGTTAACCTCGATCTAGCGATTTATACGCAGTATTTT. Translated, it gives CSVNLDLAIYTQYF.

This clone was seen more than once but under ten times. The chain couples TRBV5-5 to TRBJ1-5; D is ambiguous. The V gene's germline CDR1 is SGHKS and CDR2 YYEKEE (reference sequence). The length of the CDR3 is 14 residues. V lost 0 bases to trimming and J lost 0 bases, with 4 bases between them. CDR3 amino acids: CASSLDISNQPQHF. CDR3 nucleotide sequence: TGTGCCAGCAGCTTGGACATTAGCAATCAGCCCCAGCATTTT.